This T cell receptor beta chain was found in a study of early T cells in non-severe SARS-CoV-2 infection. Study overall: Sequencing of bulk RNA from unsorted whole blood was done, without chain pairing.

Individually, cDNA molecules had unique molecular identifiers attached to them. TCRdb processed the 5' RACE reads anew with MiXCR; each CDR3 protein has one entry. The repertoire holds about 49,000 distinct CDR3 sequences, around 12% seen once, with around 2.5% in the top ten. The study's findings and limits: The study's VDJdb matching favored anti-spike CD8 responses and missed private and CD4 specificities.

Germline lookup yields CDR1 SGHTA and CDR2 FQGTGA. The CDR3 is 14 amino acids. V was shortened by 1 base and J by 5 bases, with 11 bases between the two germline ends. This clonotype occurred many times. No antigen is known for it. The sequence was obtained from an adult who was a healthcare worker with PCR-confirmed SARS-CoV-2 infection or an uninfected control (not recorded which). Sample: whole blood, taken at baseline. This sequence joins TRBV7-3 and TRBJ1-1; perhaps TRBD1 as D (5 bases). This CDR3 is CASSLRGVGTEAFF. CDR3 DNA sequence: TGTGCCAGCAGCTTAAGAGGGGTAGGAACTGAAGCTTTCTTT.